This TCR beta chain was sequenced in a study of cytomegalovirus exposure and HLA in healthy donors. The study, taken as a whole, reports: In a later analysis, several top co-occurrence clusters appeared linked to parvovirus B19, influenza, CMV and Epstein-Barr virus. Most of the CMV-associated TCR beta chains (in a later analysis) appeared to be HLA-restricted. From TCR beta sequences, most subjects' HLA-A and HLA-B alleles were reportedly predicted accurately.

Worth noting for this clone: Its antigen is still unknown.

Healthy bone marrow donors made up the donor group. PCR primers comprised 60 Vbeta and 13 Jbeta primers. Libraries were prepared by immunoSEQ multiplex PCR; TCRdb keeps only in-frame clonotypes and omits some of them. The sample contains 150,000 or so clones, approximately 80% of which appear only once. The CDR3 is made up of 12 amino acids. V dropped 6 bases and J dropped 6 bases, with 9 bases sitting between them. Germline loops: CDR1 MDHEN, CDR2 SYDVKM. The source is a man younger than 40 in good health and CMV-seropositive. Material for sequencing was PBMCs. The gene calls are TRBV28 and TRBJ1-5; D gene ambiguous. The CDR3 protein is CASSGPGQPQHF. As DNA, the CDR3 is TGTGCCAGCAGCGGTCCGGGTCAGCCCCAGCATTTT.